Below, 19 T cell receptor beta chains from the same sample are listed, as sequenced in a study of Graves' ophthalmopathy and Graves' hyperthyroidism. Using RNA transcripts, the TCR beta CDR3 regions were amplified. First-round RT-PCR relied on HTBI primers, and a second-round multiplex PCR came next. TCRdb reprocessed the multiplex PCR reads with MiXCR, giving one entry per CDR3 protein. The sample gives more than 1,000,000 distinct CDR3 sequences, about 38% of which show up once; approximately 10% is in the top ten. Sequences were obtained from peripheral blood or thyroid tissue (not recorded which). Source of these receptors: an adult man with Graves' hyperthyroidism.

The chain employs TRBV7-9 and TRBJ2-7; D is possibly TRBD1 (6 bases). The length of the CDR3 is 14 residues. Trimming cost V 4 bases and J 4 bases, with 14 bases left between them. Germline CDR1 reads SEHNR; CDR2 reads FQNEAQ (reference sequence). This chain's CDR3 is CASSSYRVAYEQYF. CDR3 sequence (DNA): TGTGCCAGCAGCTCCTACAGGGTGGCTTACGAGCAGTACTTC.

DNA for the CDR3: TGTGCCAGCAGCTATGATCTCGGGACTAGCGGGGCTCACTACGAGCAGTACTTC. Translating gives CASSYDLGTSGAHYEQYF. V gene TRBV11-1 combines with J gene TRBJ2-7; TRBD2 matches 13 bases. Germline V gives CDR1 SGHAT, CDR2 FQDESV (reference sequence). The junction had 12 bases not matched to a gene; V was cut back by 4 bases and J by 3 bases. This CDR3 has 18 amino acids.

There are a few counts of this clonotype. This chain links TRBV15 with TRBJ1-4; 7 bases line up with TRBD1. Germline values: CDR1 LNHNV, CDR2 YYDKDF (reference sequence). J gave up 8 bases and V 1 base, and 13 bases lay outside the gene matches. The CDR3 has 17 amino acids. CDR3 amino acids: CATSRGNAGGRGEKLFF. The CDR3 DNA is TGTGCCACCAGCAGAGGGAATGCAGGGGGACGGGGAGAAAAACTGTTTTTT. Combining the CDR3 with reference TRBV15 and TRBJ1-4 gives the whole variable domain DAMVIQNPRYQVTQFGKPVTLSCSQTLNHNVMYWYQQKSSQAPKLLFHYYDKDFNNEADTPDNFQSRRPNTSFCFLDIRSPGLGDTAMYLCATSRGNAGGRGEKLFFGSGTQLSVL.

This clonotype was picked up many times. The chain combines TRBV7-9 with TRBJ2-2, with D perhaps TRBD1 (6 bases). With 5 bases removed from V and 0 bases from J, the gap between germline ends came to 10 bases. Germline-derived CDR1 and CDR2 are SEHNR and FQNEAQ (reference sequence). The CDR3 has 15 residues. Written as DNA, the CDR3 is TGTGCCAGCAGCCGGGACACGTCGAACACCGGGGAGCTGTTTTTT. Translating it yields CASSRDTSNTGELFF.

This clonotype was picked up one time. The V gene is TRBV10-1, the J gene TRBJ2-1, with D perhaps TRBD2 (5 bases). CDR3 size: 13 residues. V was trimmed by 7 bases and J by 7 bases, leaving 14 bases between them. Germline CDR1 and CDR2: WNHNN and SYGVQD (reference sequence). The CDR3 sequence: CASIEGLGNEQFF. In nucleotides, the CDR3 is TGCGCCAGCATCGAGGGCCTTGGGAATGAGCAGTTCTTC.

This clonotype showed up many times. The V call is TRBV7-9, the J call TRBJ2-7; 7 nucleotides agree with TRBD2. The junction had 2 bases not matched to a gene; V was cut back by 3 bases and J by 6 bases. The CDR3 is 12 amino acids. Germline lookup yields CDR1 SEHNR and CDR2 FQNEAQ (reference sequence). CDR3 loop: CASSFGLVEQYF. The CDR3 coding sequence is TGTGCCAGCAGCTTCGGACTAGTCGAGCAGTACTTC.

This clonotype came up many times. DNA for the CDR3: TGTGCCAGCAGCGTTGTGGGGGGCGCGGAGACCCAGTACTTC. Its translation is CASSVVGGAETQYF. The chain recombines TRBV9 with TRBJ2-5; D is perhaps TRBD1 or TRBD2 (6 bases each). Germline CDR1 SGDLS, CDR2 YYNGEE. With 2 bases removed from V and 5 bases from J, the gap between germline ends came to 13 bases. The CDR3 runs 14 residues.

This chain connects TRBV13 to TRBJ2-2; D gene ambiguous. The CDR3 extends over 14 amino acids. Germline V CDR1 and CDR2: PRHDT, FYEKMQ (reference sequence). The ends were cut back, 3 bases at V and 7 bases at J, with 12 bases in the middle. This chain's CDR3 is CASSFGFRDGELFF. The CDR3 region has the DNA TGTGCCAGCAGCTTCGGGTTTCGCGACGGGGAGCTGTTTTTT. Combining the CDR3 with reference TRBV13 and TRBJ2-2 gives the whole variable domain AAGVIQSPRHLIKEKRETATLKCYPIPRHDTVYWYQQGPGQDPQFLISFYEKMQSDKGSIPDRFSAQQFSDYHSELNMSSLELGDSALYFCASSFGFRDGELFFGEGSRLTVL.

This clonotype was picked up many times. The CDR3 DNA sequence: TGTGCCACCATGGCTTTCCCCGGGGAGCTGTTTTTT. It encodes CATMAFPGELFF. The gene calls are TRBV24-1 and TRBJ2-2; D uncertain. The CDR3 length is 12 residues. From germline, CDR1 is KGHDR and CDR2 SFDVKD. V dropped 8 bases and J dropped 6 bases, with 9 bases sitting between them.

This clonotype was recorded a few times. The chain joins TRBV28 to TRBJ1-2; D remains ambiguous. The V and J ends lost 6 bases and 2 bases respectively, with 10 bases between them. CDR3 length equals 13 residues. Germline V gene sequence: CDR1 MDHEN, CDR2 SYDVKM. The DNA for the CDR3 is TGTGCCAGCAGCCAGACGCTAAACTATGGCTACACCTTC. As protein: CASSQTLNYGYTF.

On this clonotype itself: This is likely a read error, given that the CDR3 carries no conserved phenylalanine or tryptophan at its end. CDR3: CASSAPSGANVLTP. Here the CDR3 DNA reads TGTGCCAGCAGTGCGCCGTCGGGGGCCAACGTCCTGACTCCA. The chain links TRBV2 to TRBJ2-6; D is unresolved. The V end was cut by 4 bases, the J end by 4 bases, with 8 bases between. Per the germline V gene, CDR1 is SNHLY and CDR2 is FYNNEI. This CDR3 spans 14 amino acids.

The chain employs TRBV20-1 and TRBJ2-5, with 8 bases fitting TRBD2. J lost 1 base, V lost 1 base, and 2 bases had no gene match. This CDR3 is built from 14 residues. Germline V gene data show CDR1 as DFQATT and CDR2 as SNEGSKA (reference sequence). CDR3 nucleotide sequence: TGCAGTGCTAGAGGGAGCGGGGGCCAAGAGACCCAGTACTTC. Its translation is CSARGSGGQETQYF.

The table lists this clonotype with many counts. The chain is built from TRBV29-1 and TRBJ1-2, with a weak D call TRBD1 (5 bases). Per germline, CDR1 SQVTM and CDR2 ANQGSEA. This CDR3 contains 11 residues. CDR3 sequence: CRTLRDYGYTF. As DNA, the CDR3 is TGCAGAACCCTCAGGGACTATGGCTACACCTTC.

This clonotype was seen ten or more times. The chain is built from TRBV12-3 or TRBV12-4 and TRBJ1-5, with D hard to call. The CDR3 totals 14 residues. V shed 5 bases and J shed 3 bases, with 11 bases lying between them. The CDR3 sequence is CASSPRGNNQPQHF. The CDR3 DNA sequence: TGTGCCAGCAGTCCTCGAGGGAACAATCAGCCCCAGCATTTT.

In this sample, this clonotype turned up many times. At one end the junction does not follow the germline gene, possibly because of a read error. CDR3 in amino acids: CASSLGASNQPQHF. CDR3 DNA sequence: TGTGCCAGCAGCTTAGGGGCAAGCAATCAGCCCCAGCATTTT. This chain joins TRBV12-3 or TRBV12-4 and TRBJ1-5; D is perhaps TRBD1 (5 bases). The CDR3 is 14 residues long.

In its sample, this clonotype was seen many times. The chain employs TRBV6-5 and TRBJ1-6; maybe TRBD1 (6 bases). This CDR3 contains 14 residues. V was trimmed by 6 bases and J by 11 bases, leaving 17 bases between them. Germline V lookup: CDR1 MNHEY, CDR2 SVGAGI. CDR3 in amino acids: CASSGGQHGTPLHF. DNA for the CDR3: TGTGCCAGCAGCGGTGGACAGCACGGAACACCCCTCCACTTT.

This clonotype has more than one count but fewer than ten. This chain links TRBV27 with TRBJ1-1, with D uncertain. From germline, CDR1 is MNHEY and CDR2 SMNVEV (reference sequence). V was shortened by 5 bases and J by 1 base, with 11 bases between the two germline ends. The CDR3 covers 14 residues. Here the CDR3 DNA reads TGTGCCAGCAGTCACAACTCAGAGAACACTGAAGCTTTCTTT. This sequence encodes CASSHNSENTEAFF.

This chain joins TRBV5-1 and TRBJ2-7; TRBD1 matches at 7 bases. The ends lost 2 bases at V and 6 bases at J; junction bases unmatched: 8. The length of the CDR3 is 14 residues. Germline loops: CDR1 SGHRS, CDR2 YFSETQ. Here the CDR3 DNA reads TGCGCCAGCAGCTTCGGGACAGTCATTGCCGAGCAGTACTTC. Amino acids: CASSFGTVIAEQYF.

V and J are TRBV7-8 and TRBJ1-1; D may be TRBD1 (6 bases). The CDR3 has 17 amino acids. Germline lookup yields CDR1 SGHVS and CDR2 FQNEAQ. V lost 5 bases and J 0 bases, leaving 19 bases between the germline ends. The CDR3 DNA follows: TGTGCCAGCAGCGATCGTACCCGGACAGAACTGAACACTGAAGCTTTCTTT. It specifies CASSDRTRTELNTEAFF.